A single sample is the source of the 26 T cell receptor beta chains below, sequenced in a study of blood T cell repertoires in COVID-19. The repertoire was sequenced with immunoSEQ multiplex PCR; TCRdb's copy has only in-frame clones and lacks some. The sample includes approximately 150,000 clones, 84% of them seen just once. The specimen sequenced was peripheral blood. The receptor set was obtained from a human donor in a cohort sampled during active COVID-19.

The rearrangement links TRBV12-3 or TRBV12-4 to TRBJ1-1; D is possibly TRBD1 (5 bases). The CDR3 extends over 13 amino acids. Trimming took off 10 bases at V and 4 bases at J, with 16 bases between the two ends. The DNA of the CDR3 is TGTGCCACCGGCAAAGGGGAGGTCACTGAAGCTTTCTTT. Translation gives CATGKGEVTEAFF.

The CDR3 protein is CASSEAGTGVQPQHF. The CDR3 DNA is TGTGCCAGCAGTGAAGCCGGGACAGGGGTTCAGCCCCAGCATTTT. The chain carries TRBV6-1 and TRBJ1-5, with TRBD1 matching over 10 bases. From germline, CDR1 is MNHNS and CDR2 SASEGT. V was clipped by 0 bases and J by 6 bases; unmatched bases: 2. The CDR3 totals 15 residues.

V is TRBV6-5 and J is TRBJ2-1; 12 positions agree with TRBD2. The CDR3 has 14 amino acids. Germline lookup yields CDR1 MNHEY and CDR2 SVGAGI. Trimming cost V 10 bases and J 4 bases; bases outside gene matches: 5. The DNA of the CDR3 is TGTGCCACCGGTCTAGCGGGGGGGTACAATGAGCAGTTCTTC. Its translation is CATGLAGGYNEQFF.

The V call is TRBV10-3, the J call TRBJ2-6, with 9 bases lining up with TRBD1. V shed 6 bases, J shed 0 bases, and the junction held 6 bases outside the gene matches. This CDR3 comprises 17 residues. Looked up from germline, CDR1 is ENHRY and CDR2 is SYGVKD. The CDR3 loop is CAISLDRGGSGANVLTF. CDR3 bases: TGTGCCATCAGCTTGGACAGGGGCGGCTCTGGGGCCAACGTCCTGACTTTC.

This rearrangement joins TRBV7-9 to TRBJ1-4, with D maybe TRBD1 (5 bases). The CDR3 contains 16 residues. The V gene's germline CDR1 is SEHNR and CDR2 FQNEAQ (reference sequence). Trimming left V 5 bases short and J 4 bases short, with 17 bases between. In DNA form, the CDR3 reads TGTGCCAGCAGCCTGAAAGACAGTAGACTTAATGAAAAACTGTTTTTT. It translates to CASSLKDSRLNEKLFF.

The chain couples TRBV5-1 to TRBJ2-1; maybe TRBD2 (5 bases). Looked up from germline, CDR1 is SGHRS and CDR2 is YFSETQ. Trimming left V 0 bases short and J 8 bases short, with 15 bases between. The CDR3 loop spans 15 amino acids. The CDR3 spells CASSLAGFEIDEQFF. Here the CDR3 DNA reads TGCGCCAGCAGCTTGGCGGGGTTTGAGATTGATGAGCAGTTCTTC.

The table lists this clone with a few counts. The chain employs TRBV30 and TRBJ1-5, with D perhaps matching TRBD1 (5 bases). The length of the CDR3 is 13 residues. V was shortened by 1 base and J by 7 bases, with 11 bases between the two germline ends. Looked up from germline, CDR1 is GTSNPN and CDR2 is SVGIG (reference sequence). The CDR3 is CAWSAQESQPQHF. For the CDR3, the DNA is TGTGCCTGGAGTGCACAGGAATCACAGCCCCAGCATTTT.

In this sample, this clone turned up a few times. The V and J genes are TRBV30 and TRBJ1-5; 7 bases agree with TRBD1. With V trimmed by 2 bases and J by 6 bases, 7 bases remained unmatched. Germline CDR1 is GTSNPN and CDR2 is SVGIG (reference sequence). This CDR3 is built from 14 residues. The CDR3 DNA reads TGTGCCTGGAGTACTCAAGGGGGCACTCAGCCCCAGCATTTT. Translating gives CAWSTQGGTQPQHF.

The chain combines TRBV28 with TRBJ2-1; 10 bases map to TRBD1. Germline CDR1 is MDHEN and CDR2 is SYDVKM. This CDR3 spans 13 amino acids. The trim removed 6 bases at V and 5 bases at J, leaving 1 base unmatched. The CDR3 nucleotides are TGTGCCAGCAGAGGGACAGGGGACAATGAGCAGTTCTTC. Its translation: CASRGTGDNEQFF.

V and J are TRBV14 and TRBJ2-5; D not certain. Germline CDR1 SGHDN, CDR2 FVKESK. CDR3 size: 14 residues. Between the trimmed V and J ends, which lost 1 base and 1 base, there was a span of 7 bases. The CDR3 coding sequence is TGTGCCAGCAGCCAAGGAGCCATCCAAGAGACCCAGTACTTC. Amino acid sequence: CASSQGAIQETQYF.

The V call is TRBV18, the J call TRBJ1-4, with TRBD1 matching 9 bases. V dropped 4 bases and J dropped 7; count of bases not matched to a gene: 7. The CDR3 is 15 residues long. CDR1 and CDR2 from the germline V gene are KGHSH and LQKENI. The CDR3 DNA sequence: TGTGCCAGCTCACTGACCCGACAGGGGGGTGAAAAACTGTTTTTT. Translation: CASSLTRQGGEKLFF.

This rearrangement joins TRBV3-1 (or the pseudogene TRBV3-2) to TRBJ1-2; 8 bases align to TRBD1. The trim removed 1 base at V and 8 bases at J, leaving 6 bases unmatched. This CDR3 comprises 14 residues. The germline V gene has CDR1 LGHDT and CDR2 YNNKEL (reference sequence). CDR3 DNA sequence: TGTGCCAGCAGCCAAGTCCGGGACAGGACCGGCTACACCTTC. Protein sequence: CASSQVRDRTGYTF.

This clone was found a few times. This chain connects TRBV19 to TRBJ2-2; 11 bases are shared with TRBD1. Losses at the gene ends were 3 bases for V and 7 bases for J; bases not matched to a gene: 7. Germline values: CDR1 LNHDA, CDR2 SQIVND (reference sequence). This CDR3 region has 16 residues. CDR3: CASSIRTGTGGGELFF. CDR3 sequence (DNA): TGTGCCAGTAGTATCAGGACCGGGACAGGGGGCGGGGAGCTGTTTTTT.

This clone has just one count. CDR3 nucleotide sequence: TGCGCCAGCAGTCAGCGGGATACGCAGTATTTT. Its translation is CASSQRDTQYF. The V gene is TRBV23-1, the J gene TRBJ2-3, with D hard to call. TRBV23-1 is an open reading frame whose function is uncertain. V was clipped by 3 bases and J by 6 bases, with 4 bases between them. This CDR3 region has 11 residues.

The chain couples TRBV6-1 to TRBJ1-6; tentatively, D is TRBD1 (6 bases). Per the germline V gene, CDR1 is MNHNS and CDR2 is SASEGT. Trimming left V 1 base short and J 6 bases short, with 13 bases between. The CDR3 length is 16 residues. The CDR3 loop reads CASSEGTGTFNSPLHF. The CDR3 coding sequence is TGTGCCAGCAGTGAAGGTACAGGGACCTTTAATTCACCCCTCCACTTT.

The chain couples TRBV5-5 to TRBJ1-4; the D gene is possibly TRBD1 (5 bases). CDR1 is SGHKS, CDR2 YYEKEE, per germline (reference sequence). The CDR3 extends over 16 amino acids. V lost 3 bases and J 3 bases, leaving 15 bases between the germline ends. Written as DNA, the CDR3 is TGTGCCAGCAGCTCCCCGACAGCTCGTGCTAATGAAAAACTGTTTTTT. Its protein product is CASSSPTARANEKLFF.

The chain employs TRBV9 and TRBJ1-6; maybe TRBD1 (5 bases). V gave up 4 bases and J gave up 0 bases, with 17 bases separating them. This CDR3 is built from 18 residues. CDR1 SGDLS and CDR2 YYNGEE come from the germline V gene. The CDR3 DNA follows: TGTGCCAGCAGCACCACCGACAGTAGCAGCTCCTATAATTCACCCCTCCACTTT. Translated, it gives CASSTTDSSSSYNSPLHF.

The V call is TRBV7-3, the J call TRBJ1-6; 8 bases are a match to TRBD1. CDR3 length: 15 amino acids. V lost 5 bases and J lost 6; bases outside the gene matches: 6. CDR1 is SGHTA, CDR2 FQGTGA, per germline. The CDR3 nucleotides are TGTGCCAGCAGCGACGGACAGGGCCTTAATTCACCCCTCCACTTT. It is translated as CASSDGQGLNSPLHF.

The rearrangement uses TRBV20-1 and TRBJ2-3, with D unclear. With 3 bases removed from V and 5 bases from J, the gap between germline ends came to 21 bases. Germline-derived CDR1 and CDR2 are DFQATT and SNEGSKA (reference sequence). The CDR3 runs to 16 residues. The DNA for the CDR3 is TGCAGTGCTAGTTTTCTTGCGAGGTGTTCGGGAGATACGCAGTATTTT. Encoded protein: CSASFLARCSGDTQYF.

The CDR3 coding sequence is TGTGCCAGCAGCTTAGGGAGCGGGAGCTACAATGAGCAGTTCTTC. It is translated as CASSLGSGSYNEQFF. J is TRBJ2-1 and V is TRBV11-3, with 8 bases aligning to TRBD2. The germline CDR1 and CDR2 sequences are SGHNT and YENEEA. The CDR3 loop spans 15 amino acids. The trim removed 1 base at V and 3 bases at J, leaving 2 bases unmatched.

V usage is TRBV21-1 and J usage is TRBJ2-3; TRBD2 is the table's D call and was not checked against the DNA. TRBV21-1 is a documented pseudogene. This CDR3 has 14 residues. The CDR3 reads CASSPEWSQDTQYF. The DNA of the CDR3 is TGTGCCAGCAGCCCAGAATGGAGCCAAGATACGCAGTATTTT.

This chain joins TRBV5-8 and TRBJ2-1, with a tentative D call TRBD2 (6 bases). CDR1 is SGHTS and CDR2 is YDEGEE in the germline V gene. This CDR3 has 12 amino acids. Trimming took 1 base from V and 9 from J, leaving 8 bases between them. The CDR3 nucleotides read TGTGCCAGCAGCTTGTTGGGGGGTGAGCAGTTCTTC. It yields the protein CASSLLGGEQFF.

The CDR3 DNA reads as TGTGCCAGCAGTTCCGCGGTTGAATCCTCAAGTTACGAGCAGTACTTC. Protein: CASSSAVESSSYEQYF. V is TRBV6-6 and J is TRBJ2-7, with D unresolved. The germline V gene encodes CDR1 MNHNY and CDR2 SVGAGI (reference sequence). Trimming shortened V by 4 bases and J by 4 bases, and 20 bases separated the two germline ends. This CDR3 comprises 16 residues.

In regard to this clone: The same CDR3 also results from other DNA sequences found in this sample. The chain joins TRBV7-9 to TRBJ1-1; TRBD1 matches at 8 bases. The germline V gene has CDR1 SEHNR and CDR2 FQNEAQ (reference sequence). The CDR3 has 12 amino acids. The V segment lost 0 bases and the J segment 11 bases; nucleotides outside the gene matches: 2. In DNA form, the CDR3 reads TGTGCCAGCAGCTTAGCGGACAGGGTGGCTTTCTTT. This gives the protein CASSLADRVAFF.

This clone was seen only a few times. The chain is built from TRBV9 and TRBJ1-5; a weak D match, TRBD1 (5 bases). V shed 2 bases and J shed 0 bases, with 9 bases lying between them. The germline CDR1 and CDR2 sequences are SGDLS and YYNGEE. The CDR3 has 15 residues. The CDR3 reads CASSVGPDSNQPQHF. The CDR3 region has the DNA TGTGCCAGCAGCGTGGGGCCTGATAGCAATCAGCCCCAGCATTTT.

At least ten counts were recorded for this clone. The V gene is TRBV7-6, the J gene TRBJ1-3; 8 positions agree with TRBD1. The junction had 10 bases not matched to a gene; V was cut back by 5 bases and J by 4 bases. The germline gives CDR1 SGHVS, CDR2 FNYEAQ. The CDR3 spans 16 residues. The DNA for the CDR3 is TGTGCCAGCAGCGGCAGCAGGGGGCTGGGAGGAAACACCATATATTTT. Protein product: CASSGSRGLGGNTIYF.